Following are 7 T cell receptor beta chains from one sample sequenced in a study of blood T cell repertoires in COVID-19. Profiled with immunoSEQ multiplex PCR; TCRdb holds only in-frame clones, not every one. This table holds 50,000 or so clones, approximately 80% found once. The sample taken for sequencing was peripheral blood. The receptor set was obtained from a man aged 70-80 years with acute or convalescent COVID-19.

The CDR3 coding sequence is TGCGCCAGCAGCTTGCTATCTTCGGGGACCCAGTACTTC. Translation: CASSLLSSGTQYF. The chain recombines TRBV5-1 with TRBJ2-5, with D unresolved. The V end lost 1 base, the J end lost 7 bases, and 11 bases lay between the germline ends. Germline assignment: CDR1 SGHRS and CDR2 YFSETQ. CDR3 length equals 13 residues.

The CDR3 loop is CASSPMGQGGQPQHF. CDR3 in DNA: TGTGCCAGCAGCCCGATGGGACAGGGTGGACAGCCCCAGCATTTT. The chain couples TRBV7-8 to TRBJ1-5; TRBD1 aligns across 9 bases. The germline V gene encodes CDR1 SGHVS and CDR2 FQNEAQ. V dropped 5 bases and J dropped 7; count of bases not matched to a gene: 9. This CDR3 contains 15 residues.

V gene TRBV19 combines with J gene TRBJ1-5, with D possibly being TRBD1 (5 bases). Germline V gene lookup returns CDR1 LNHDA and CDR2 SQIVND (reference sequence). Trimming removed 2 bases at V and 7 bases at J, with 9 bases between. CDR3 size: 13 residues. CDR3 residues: CASSISDSQPQHF. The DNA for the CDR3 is TGTGCCAGTAGTATATCCGACAGCCAGCCCCAGCATTTT.

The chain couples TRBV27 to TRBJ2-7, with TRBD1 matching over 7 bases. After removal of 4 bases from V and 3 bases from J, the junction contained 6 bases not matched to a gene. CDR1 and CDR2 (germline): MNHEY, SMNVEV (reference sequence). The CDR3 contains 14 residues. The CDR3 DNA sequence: TGTGCCAGCAGTTGGGGACAGCCCTTCTACGAGCAGTACTTC. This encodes CASSWGQPFYEQYF.

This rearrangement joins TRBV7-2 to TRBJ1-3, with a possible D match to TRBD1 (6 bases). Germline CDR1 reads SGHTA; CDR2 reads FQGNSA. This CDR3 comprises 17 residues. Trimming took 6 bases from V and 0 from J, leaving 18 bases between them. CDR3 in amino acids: CASRPPGGQFSGNTIYF. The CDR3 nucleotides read TGTGCCAGCAGACCTCCGGGGGGGCAATTCTCTGGAAACACCATATATTTT.

CDR3 nucleotides: TGTGCCAGCAGTTATAGCGGGGGGGCTCAAGAGACCCAGTACTTC. Translated, it gives CASSYSGGAQETQYF. The chain uses TRBV6-5 and TRBJ2-5, with 11 positions matching TRBD2. Unmatched junction bases numbered 2, after V lost 3 bases and J lost 2 bases. The CDR3 loop spans 15 amino acids. Germline lookup yields CDR1 MNHEY and CDR2 SVGAGI.

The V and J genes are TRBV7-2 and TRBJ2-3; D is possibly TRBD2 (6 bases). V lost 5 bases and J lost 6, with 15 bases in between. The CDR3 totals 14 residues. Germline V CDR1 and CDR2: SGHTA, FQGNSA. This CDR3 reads CASSGQSGRDTQYF. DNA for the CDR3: TGTGCCAGCAGCGGTCAGTCAGGGAGGGATACGCAGTATTTT. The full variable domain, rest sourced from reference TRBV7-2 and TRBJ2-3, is GAGVSQSPSNKVTEKGKDVELRCDPISGHTALYWYRQSLGQGLEFLIYFQGNSAPDKSGLPSDRFSAERTGGSVSTLTIQRTQQEDSAVYLCASSGQSGRDTQYFGPGTRLTVL.